This TCR beta chain comes out of a study of T cell clonality in common variable immunodeficiency. Equal genomic DNA amounts from CVID and control samples were sequenced. Libraries were prepared by immunoSEQ multiplex PCR; TCRdb keeps only in-frame clonotypes and omits some of them. The sample is made up of approximately 44,000 clones, none counted only once. This clone was found many times. The read gets to within 3 residues of the CDR3 end, and the germline J gene fills in the rest. V lost 4 bases, J lost 8 bases, and 15 bases lay in between. The germline gives CDR1 LGHNA, CDR2 YNFKEQ. The CDR3 has 15 residues.

The sequenced sample was peripheral blood mononuclear cells. The TCR originated in a person aged 18 to 75 in good health. The V and J genes are TRBV4-2 and TRBJ1-6; unclear D gene. Incomplete CDR3 DNA: TGTGCCAGCAGCCCCTATCAGGAGGAGTATTCACCC. Its protein is CASSPYQEEYSP. The whole CDR3 sequence reads CASSPYQEEYSPLHF.